The clone carrying this T cell receptor beta chain occurred many times. Its matching antigen is unknown. Germline CDR1 SEHNR, CDR2 FQNEAQ (reference sequence). CDR3 length equals 16 residues. The V gene lost 5 bases and the J gene lost 0 bases, with 14 bases spanning the gap. These data come from a study of CD8 T cells in ankylosing spondylitis. Using quantitative 5'-RACE with molecular barcodes, the authors made TCR beta libraries. Via MiXCR, TCRdb re-called the 5' RACE reads, giving one row per CDR3 protein. In the table there are 700,000 to 850,000 distinct CDR3 sequences, 12% of which are singletons. Study-wide results and limits: Significantly higher representation of disease-linked clones was reported for matched ankylosing spondylitis synovial fluid. It appeared that ankylosing spondylitis blood was characterized by a TCR beta motif of about eight highly homologous variants. Disease-linked clones had a CD8+ phenotype and relatively low frequency in peripheral blood.

This clonotype was obtained from a male donor with ankylosing spondylitis. The chain carries TRBV7-9 and TRBJ1-3; TRBD1 might be the D (5 bases). The sequencing input was blood, either unsorted or a sorted T cell fraction (not recorded which). CDR3: CASSATAAASGNTIYF. CDR3 nucleotide sequence: TGTGCCAGCAGCGCGACAGCCGCGGCCTCTGGAAACACCATATATTTT.